Following are 5 T cell receptor beta chains from one sample sequenced in a study of T cell repertoires in cytomegalovirus infection. TCRdb re-called the reads with MiXCR, one entry per CDR3 protein. The sample shows some 160,000 distinct CDR3 sequences, roughly 15% of them seen only once. The sample consisted of CD8+ T cells from PBMCs. The receptors were gathered from a human donor in good health (CMV status not recorded). Some clones in this sample may be carry-over from other donors' samples.

This chain uses TRBV7-9 with TRBJ2-3; the D is unclear. Germline lookup yields CDR1 SEHNR and CDR2 FQNEAQ (reference sequence). The length of the CDR3 is 14 residues. The ends were cut back, 5 bases at V and 3 bases at J, with 12 bases in the middle. The CDR3 loop is CASSPLSRTDTQYF. CDR3 bases: TGTGCCAGCAGCCCCCTGAGCCGTACAGATACGCAGTATTTT.

The chain couples TRBV14 to TRBJ1-6; no definite D call. The V end was cut by 0 bases, the J end by 7 bases, with 10 bases between. The CDR3 spans 15 residues. Per the germline V gene, CDR1 is SGHDN and CDR2 is FVKESK. The CDR3 loop is CASSQDSRRNSPLHF. The DNA of the CDR3 is TGTGCCAGCAGCCAAGATAGCAGGAGGAATTCACCCCTCCACTTT.

This clonotype came up many times. J is TRBJ2-7 and V is TRBV6-1; the D call may be TRBD1 or TRBD2 (5 bases each). Trimming shortened V by 5 bases and J by 7 bases, and 21 bases separated the two germline ends. There are 15 residues in the CDR3. Germline V CDR1 and CDR2: MNHNS, SASEGT. In nucleotides, the CDR3 is TGTGCCAGCAGTCAACAGGCGGGCCGTTCGTTTGAGCAGTACTTC. This sequence encodes CASSQQAGRSFEQYF.

This clonotype was counted only a few times. The V gene is TRBV7-2, the J gene TRBJ2-5; 10 bases map to TRBD1. The CDR3 covers 15 residues. The germline V gene has CDR1 SGHTA and CDR2 FQGNSA. Trimming cost V 5 bases and J 2 bases; bases outside gene matches: 5. The CDR3 DNA is TGTGCCAGCAGCGACAGGGGGCTAGTTCAAGAGACCCAGTACTTC. The encoded protein is CASSDRGLVQETQYF.

This clonotype was seen a few times. The rearrangement uses TRBV28 and TRBJ1-1; D is undetermined. CDR1 is MDHEN and CDR2 is SYDVKM in the germline V gene. Trimming took off 3 bases at V and 0 bases at J, with 8 bases between the two ends. The CDR3 spans 14 residues. CDR3: CASSFPGMNTEAFF. The CDR3 region has the DNA TGTGCCAGCAGTTTTCCAGGCATGAACACTGAAGCTTTCTTT.